These 18 T cell receptor beta chains were all obtained from the same sample, sequenced in a study of shared clonotypes between healthy human individuals. Clones were read by immunoSEQ multiplex PCR, and TCRdb kept only the in-frame ones, dropping some. The repertoire consists of some 500,000 clones, with less than 96% occurring once and the leading ten covering approximately 0.06%. The sample consisted of naive CD4+ T cells sorted from blood. The sample's subset: CD45RA+ positively selected. All receptors derive from a woman younger than 45 in good health.

This sequence joins TRBV19 and TRBJ2-3, with 9 bases matching TRBD2. CDR3 size: 16 residues. Losses at the gene ends were 4 bases for V and 2 bases for J; bases not matched to a gene: 7. CDR1 LNHDA and CDR2 SQIVND come from the germline V gene (reference sequence). CDR3 DNA: TGTGCCAGTAGTAGCAGGACTAGCGCCTTCACAGATACGCAGTATTTT. It yields the protein CASSSRTSAFTDTQYF.

The chain links TRBV6-5 to TRBJ2-6; D is unclear. This CDR3 has 14 amino acids. V was trimmed by 7 bases and J by 4 bases, leaving 11 bases between them. Germline V gene lookup returns CDR1 MNHEY and CDR2 SVGAGI. The CDR3 protein is CASTTTQGANVLTF. As DNA, the CDR3 is TGTGCCAGCACTACGACCCAGGGGGCCAACGTCCTGACTTTC.

For the CDR3, the DNA is TGTGCCATCAGTGAGTCGACGCCCGATAGATCGCCCCAGCATTTT. Its translation: CAISESTPDRSPQHF. V usage is TRBV10-3 and J usage is TRBJ1-5; D is ambiguous. In germline, CDR1 is ENHRY, CDR2 SYGVKD. The germline V and J ends were trimmed by 0 bases and 9 bases, with 15 bases remaining between them. The CDR3 contains 15 residues.

This chain joins TRBV27 and TRBJ2-7; the D call may be TRBD1 or TRBD2 (6 bases each). This CDR3 is 14 amino acids long. Germline V gene sequence: CDR1 MNHEY, CDR2 SMNVEV (reference sequence). With 5 bases removed from V and 6 bases from J, the gap between germline ends came to 17 bases. CDR3 sequence reads: CASSTKGGRFEQYF. CDR3 sequence (DNA): TGTGCCAGCAGTACAAAGGGGGGAAGGTTCGAGCAGTACTTC.

The chain links TRBV29-1 to TRBJ2-1, with D perhaps TRBD2 (5 bases). This CDR3 is 14 amino acids long. Looked up from germline, CDR1 is SQVTM and CDR2 is ANQGSEA. V dropped 3 bases and J dropped 2 bases, with 11 bases sitting between them. CDR3: CSVDPSKTYNEQFF. CDR3 DNA sequence: TGCAGCGTTGATCCTAGCAAAACCTACAATGAGCAGTTCTTC.

This clone has just one count. The chain has TRBV29-1 and TRBJ2-5, with D tentatively TRBD1 or TRBD2 (5 bases each). With the DNA end fitting TRBJ2-7 better, the J assignment may be wrong. The germline V gene has CDR1 SQVTM and CDR2 ANQGSEA. The CDR3 loop spans 16 amino acids. The DNA of the CDR3 is TGCAGCCAGTACGGGGCGTGGAGCGATTCCCCCTACGAGCAGTACTTC. Translating it yields CSQYGAWSDSPYEQYF.

This rearrangement joins TRBV6-5 to TRBJ2-7; 8 bases line up with TRBD2. Germline V lookup: CDR1 MNHEY, CDR2 SVGAGI. The CDR3 contains 15 residues. V was clipped by 6 bases and J by 5 bases; unmatched bases: 12. CDR3 in DNA: TGTGCCAGCAGCCCACTAAGCGGGAGTCTCGACGAGCAGTACTTC. Its protein product is CASSPLSGSLDEQYF.

V and J are TRBV7-9 and TRBJ2-7; D not certain. Looked up from germline, CDR1 is SEHNR and CDR2 is FQNEAQ (reference sequence). V dropped 5 bases and J dropped 6 bases, with 17 bases sitting between them. CDR3 length equals 14 residues. CDR3 amino acids: CASSHFQGSVEQYF. The CDR3 nucleotides are TGTGCCAGCAGCCATTTTCAAGGCTCGGTCGAGCAGTACTTC.

This rearrangement joins TRBV11-2 to TRBJ2-7; no firm D call. V lost 1 base, J lost 0 bases, and 13 bases lay in between. The CDR3 consists of 16 residues. From germline, CDR1 is SGHAT and CDR2 FQNNGV. The CDR3 DNA follows: TGTGCCAGCAGCTTAGGCCGCGGCGGTCCCTCCTACGAGCAGTACTTC. Residues: CASSLGRGGPSYEQYF.

Worth noting for this clone: Within the sample, other DNA sequences also encode this same CDR3. This chain uses TRBV18 with TRBJ2-7; D not resolved. The CDR3 sequence is 12 residues long. Germline V gives CDR1 KGHSH, CDR2 LQKENI. V lost 6 bases to trimming and J lost 0 bases, with 6 bases between them. The CDR3 spells CASSPSSYEQYF. The CDR3 bases are TGTGCCAGCTCGCCCAGCTCCTACGAGCAGTACTTC.

The V call is TRBV6-6, the J call TRBJ2-7; D remains unclear. V was clipped by 4 bases and J by 4 bases, with 8 bases between them. Germline assignment: CDR1 MNHNY and CDR2 SVGAGI (reference sequence). The CDR3 is 12 residues long. CDR3 sequence: CASSSDIYEQYF. In nucleotides, the CDR3 is TGTGCCAGCAGTTCCGACATTTACGAGCAGTACTTC.

This sequence joins TRBV7-3 and TRBJ2-5; D possibly corresponds to TRBD1 (6 bases). The J call is doubtful: the DNA matches TRBJ2-7 better. The CDR3 extends over 18 amino acids. Germline V lookup: CDR1 SGHTA, CDR2 FQGTGA. The CDR3 coding sequence is TGTGCCAGCAGCTTAACCCCCCTGGACAGCAAACTCTCCTACGAGCAGTACTTC. Protein sequence: CASSLTPLDSKLSYEQYF.

V gene TRBV7-2 combines with J gene TRBJ1-2, with 9 nucleotides matching TRBD1. J gave up 4 bases and V 5 bases, and 11 bases lay outside the gene matches. This CDR3 contains 16 residues. Germline lookup yields CDR1 SGHTA and CDR2 FQGNSA. CDR3 protein: CASSPVGTGRIYGYTF. Here the CDR3 DNA reads TGTGCCAGCAGCCCAGTCGGGACAGGGCGGATCTATGGCTACACCTTC.

This chain links TRBV5-4 with TRBJ1-5, with 8 bases lining up with TRBD1. Germline V gives CDR1 SGHNT, CDR2 YYREEE (reference sequence). This CDR3 comprises 14 residues. V gave up 4 bases and J gave up 9 bases; unmatched junction bases: 9. DNA for the CDR3: TGTGCCAGCAGCGCGGACAGGGAGGGACGGCCCCAGCATTTT. Translated: CASSADREGRPQHF.

In this sample, this clone turned up once. V is TRBV18 and J is TRBJ2-1, with D perhaps matching TRBD2 (6 bases). CDR3 length: 15 residues. Germline values: CDR1 KGHSH, CDR2 LQKENI. V shed 1 base and J shed 5 bases, with 12 bases lying between them. The CDR3 here is CASSPRLAINNEQFF. In DNA form, the CDR3 reads TGTGCCAGCTCACCACGGCTAGCGATCAACAATGAGCAGTTCTTC.

The chain combines TRBV15 with TRBJ2-1; the D call may be TRBD1 or TRBD2 (5 bases each). V lost 0 bases and J 4 bases, leaving 10 bases between the germline ends. This CDR3 has 15 amino acids. Germline loops: CDR1 LNHNV, CDR2 YYDKDF (reference sequence). The CDR3 region has the DNA TGTGCCACCAGCAGAGATCCCGGGGCTTACAATGAGCAGTTCTTC. Protein product: CATSRDPGAYNEQFF.

This chain joins TRBV5-1 and TRBJ2-7; 13 bases fit TRBD2. The V gene end was trimmed by 4 bases and the J gene end by 0 bases; junction bases not matched to a gene: 7. This CDR3 has 17 amino acids. The germline gives CDR1 SGHRS, CDR2 YFSETQ. The CDR3 loop is CASSIGLAGEPSYEQYF. In DNA form, the CDR3 reads TGCGCCAGCAGCATTGGACTAGCGGGAGAACCCTCCTACGAGCAGTACTTC.

The chain employs TRBV4-2 and TRBJ2-3; 8 bases match TRBD1. The germline gives CDR1 LGHNA, CDR2 YNFKEQ. This CDR3 has 16 residues. J lost 1 base, V lost 2 bases, and 5 bases had no gene match. The DNA for the CDR3 is TGTGCCAGCAGCCAACTCCAGACAGGGGGCACAGATACGCAGTATTTT. Amino acid sequence: CASSQLQTGGTDTQYF.